The 16 T cell receptor beta chains below come from one sample, sequenced in a study of shared clonotypes between healthy human individuals. Clones were read by immunoSEQ multiplex PCR, and TCRdb kept only the in-frame ones, dropping some. The repertoire consists of a few million clones, with 85% to 95% occurring once and the leading ten covering around 0.14%. Sequencing was carried out using naive CD4+ T cells sorted from blood. Subset noted: CD45RA+ positively selected. These receptors came from a man aged 18 to 30 in good health.

This chain uses TRBV4-3 with TRBJ2-2, with 9 bases fitting TRBD1. Trimming at V came to 5 bases and at J to 4 bases, leaving 5 bases not matched to a gene. The CDR3 covers 15 residues. Germline V CDR1 and CDR2: LGHNA, YSLEER. The CDR3 DNA reads TGCGCCAGCAGCACCTTACAGGGGGCCACCGGGGAGCTGTTTTTT. This sequence encodes CASSTLQGATGELFF.

The rearrangement joins TRBV25-1 to TRBJ2-4; the D is unclear. Germline loops: CDR1 MGHDK, CDR2 SYGVNS. CDR3 size: 15 residues. V lost 2 bases to trimming and J lost 6 bases, with 14 bases between them. The CDR3 DNA sequence: TGTGCCAGCAGTGAACCGTCAGTGGGGATAAACATTCAGTACTTC. Its translation: CASSEPSVGINIQYF.

V usage is TRBV27 and J usage is TRBJ2-3; maybe TRBD2 (6 bases). This CDR3 comprises 15 residues. The ends were cut back, 2 bases at V and 0 bases at J, with 9 bases in the middle. Per the germline V gene, CDR1 is MNHEY and CDR2 is SMNVEV (reference sequence). The CDR3 DNA reads TGTGCCAGCAGTTTAGGGGCGGGAAGCACAGATACGCAGTATTTT. Amino acid sequence: CASSLGAGSTDTQYF.

CDR3 loop: CASSLLTVSYEQYF. DNA for the CDR3: TGCGCCAGCAGCCTCCTGACGGTCTCCTACGAGCAGTACTTC. This chain connects TRBV4-1 to TRBJ2-7; D ambiguous. CDR3 length: 14 residues. The V end lost 4 bases, the J end lost 0 bases, and 10 bases lay between the germline ends. Germline values: CDR1 MGHRA, CDR2 YSYEKL.

This clone appeared once. V usage is TRBV2 and J usage is TRBJ2-2; weak D call: TRBD1 (5 bases). The V end was cut by 8 bases, the J end by 8 bases, with 18 bases between. The CDR3 is 14 amino acids. In germline, CDR1 is SNHLY, CDR2 FYNNEI. The CDR3 reads CASSSLGVPGELFF. In DNA form, the CDR3 reads TGTGCCAGCTCTTCTTTAGGGGTCCCGGGGGAGCTGTTTTTT.

The table lists this clone with a count of one. The J gene is TRBJ1-5, the V gene TRBV19, with D perhaps TRBD1 (6 bases). Trimming left V 0 bases short and J 1 base short, with 7 bases between. Per the germline V gene, CDR1 is LNHDA and CDR2 is SQIVND (reference sequence). The CDR3 consists of 15 residues. CDR3 nucleotide sequence: TGTGCCAGTAGTATAGACCAGGGGAGCAATCAGCCCCAGCATTTT. Translation gives CASSIDQGSNQPQHF.

The chain employs TRBV25-1 and TRBJ1-4; D unclear. Trimming left V 8 bases short and J 5 bases short, with 9 bases between. The CDR3 runs to 12 residues. Per the germline V gene, CDR1 is MGHDK and CDR2 is SYGVNS. CDR3 sequence: CASADINEKLFF. The DNA for the CDR3 is TGTGCCAGCGCCGACATCAATGAAAAACTGTTTTTT.

This clone appeared a single time. The V gene is TRBV7-8, the J gene TRBJ2-6, with TRBD1 matching over 9 bases. V lost 1 base, J lost 3 bases, and 4 bases stayed unmatched. CDR3 length: 17 amino acids. From germline, CDR1 is SGHVS and CDR2 FQNEAQ. The CDR3 loop reads CASSLGTGGYGANVLTF. Written as DNA, the CDR3 is TGTGCCAGCAGCTTAGGTACAGGGGGCTATGGGGCCAACGTCCTGACTTTC.

This chain joins TRBV5-1 and TRBJ1-1, with D tentatively TRBD1 (5 bases). Germline loops: CDR1 SGHRS, CDR2 YFSETQ. V lost 5 bases and J 0 bases, leaving 8 bases between the germline ends. This CDR3 comprises 13 residues. CDR3 region: CASRWGVNTEAFF. The CDR3 nucleotides read TGCGCCAGCAGGTGGGGCGTGAACACTGAAGCTTTCTTT.

This chain connects TRBV10-3 to TRBJ2-5; D is unresolved. The germline CDR1 and CDR2 sequences are ENHRY and SYGVKD. V was pared by 0 bases and J by 2 bases, with 10 bases between. The CDR3 loop spans 15 amino acids. CDR3 in DNA: TGTGCCATCAGTGAGTCAAGTAGACCTCAAGAGACCCAGTACTTC. Translation gives CAISESSRPQETQYF.

For this clone: The sample carries other DNA sequences with the same CDR3. The rearrangement links TRBV10-3 to TRBJ2-7, with 7 bases fitting TRBD1. V shed 6 bases, J shed 5 bases, and the junction held 1 base outside the gene matches. The CDR3 loop spans 11 amino acids. Germline CDR1 ENHRY, CDR2 SYGVKD. The chain's CDR3 is CAISDRDEQYF. The CDR3 nucleotides are TGTGCCATCAGCGACAGGGACGAGCAGTACTTC.

The rearrangement uses TRBV10-2 and TRBJ2-1; 7 nucleotides line up with TRBD1. The germline CDR1 and CDR2 sequences are WSHSY and SAAADI. V lost 0 bases, J lost 6 bases, and 5 bases stayed unmatched. The CDR3 has 15 residues. The chain's CDR3 is CASSESKQGTNEQFF. CDR3 nucleotide sequence: TGCGCCAGCAGTGAGTCGAAACAGGGGACCAATGAGCAGTTCTTC.

The chain has TRBV10-3 and TRBJ1-2, with D hard to call. The CDR3 has 13 amino acids. V was pared by 4 bases and J by 8 bases, with 14 bases between. Germline V gene lookup returns CDR1 ENHRY and CDR2 SYGVKD. The CDR3 spells CAISALELGGYTF. CDR3 DNA: TGTGCCATCAGTGCCCTAGAGCTGGGGGGCTACACCTTC.

CDR3 protein: CASSLVPWTTGYYNEQFF. The CDR3 DNA reads as TGTGCCAGCAGCTTAGTTCCATGGACGACAGGATACTACAATGAGCAGTTCTTC. This chain joins TRBV7-2 and TRBJ2-1; perhaps TRBD1 as D (6 bases). V was trimmed by 1 base and J by 3 bases, leaving 19 bases between them. The V gene's germline CDR1 is SGHTA and CDR2 FQGNSA. This CDR3 is built from 18 residues.

The chain uses TRBV7-6 and TRBJ1-6, with D hard to call. The V and J ends lost 1 base and 11 bases respectively, with 9 bases between them. CDR3 size: 13 residues. From germline, CDR1 is SGHVS and CDR2 FNYEAQ. This CDR3 reads CASSLDVYPPLHF. In nucleotides, the CDR3 is TGTGCCAGCAGCTTAGATGTGTATCCACCCCTCCACTTT.

The chain joins TRBV27 to TRBJ1-6; TRBD1 aligns across 8 bases. Germline V gene lookup returns CDR1 MNHEY and CDR2 SMNVEV (reference sequence). J was trimmed by 4 bases and V by 5 bases; bases with no gene match: 10. CDR3 length: 17 amino acids. This CDR3 reads CASSPGQGSGYNSPLHF. Here the CDR3 DNA reads TGTGCCAGCAGTCCCGGACAGGGTTCGGGTTATAATTCACCCCTCCACTTT.